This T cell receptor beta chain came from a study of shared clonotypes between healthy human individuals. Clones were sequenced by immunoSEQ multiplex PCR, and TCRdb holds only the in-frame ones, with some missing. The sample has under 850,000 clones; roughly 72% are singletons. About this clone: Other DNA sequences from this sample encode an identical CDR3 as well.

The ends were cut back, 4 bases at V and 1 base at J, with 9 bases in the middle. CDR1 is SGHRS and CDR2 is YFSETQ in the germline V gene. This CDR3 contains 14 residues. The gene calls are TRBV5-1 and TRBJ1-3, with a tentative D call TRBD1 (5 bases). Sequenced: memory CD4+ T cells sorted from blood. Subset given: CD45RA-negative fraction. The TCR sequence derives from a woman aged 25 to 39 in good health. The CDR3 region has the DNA TGCGCCAGCAGCGCCGGGACTTCTGGAAACACCATATATTTT. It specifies CASSAGTSGNTIYF.